This T cell receptor beta chain was identified during a study of T cell responses to AZD1222 COVID-19 vaccine. Broader study findings: Without day 14 samples, only post-peak T cell repertoires were studied. Close to half of all spike-specific TCRs reportedly target regions of the variants that are unmutated. At 160-218 and 743-854, vaccine-associated CD4 TCRs were dominant, and they spanned spike.

Germline CDR1 SGHVS, CDR2 FQNEAQ. CDR3 length: 13 residues. The germline V and J ends were trimmed by 3 bases and 5 bases, with 7 bases remaining between them. Assay used: immunoSEQ multiplex PCR; TCRdb lists only in-frame clones, some missing. Among about 120,000 clones listed, roughly nine tenths were seen once. Second-dose recipients at about 4 or about 12 weeks were treated as one pooled group. In the case of this clone: Its matching antigen is unknown.

This chain connects TRBV7-8 to TRBJ1-4; D ambiguous. This material consisted of peripheral blood, taken 28 days after the second AZD1222 dose. This clonotype was sampled from an adult who received the AZD1222 COVID-19 vaccine. This CDR3 reads CASSFGVNEKLFF. In DNA, the CDR3 is TGTGCCAGCAGCTTCGGCGTAAATGAAAAACTGTTTTTT.